This T cell receptor (beta chain) was sequenced in a study of cytomegalovirus exposure and HLA in healthy donors. General observations from the study: A later analysis reportedly found that, within productive TCRs, an Asian-associated ancestry cluster had fewer N-insertions than the mean observed across the roughly 700 donors. A later analysis revealed that TCR association rates differed between HLA loci, peaking at DRB1 and bottoming out at HLA-C.

CDR3 length: 19 residues. With V trimmed by 4 bases and J by 0 bases, 15 bases remained unmatched. Germline CDR1 and CDR2: MDHEN and SYDVKM. About this clone: Its target is not known.

The study ran its PCR with 60 Vbeta and 13 Jbeta primers. Produced via immunoSEQ multiplex PCR; TCRdb's table is partial and in-frame only. The sample consists of some 140,000 clones, 80% of them appearing once. This chain joins TRBV28 and TRBJ2-3, with 8 positions matching TRBD2. This receptor was identified in a man in his thirties or forties in good health and CMV-seropositive. The sequencing input was PBMCs. The CDR3 DNA is TGTGCCAGCAGTTCTCCCTTCTTAGGACTAGCCCAAAGCACAGATACGCAGTATTTT. Protein: CASSSPFLGLAQSTDTQYF.